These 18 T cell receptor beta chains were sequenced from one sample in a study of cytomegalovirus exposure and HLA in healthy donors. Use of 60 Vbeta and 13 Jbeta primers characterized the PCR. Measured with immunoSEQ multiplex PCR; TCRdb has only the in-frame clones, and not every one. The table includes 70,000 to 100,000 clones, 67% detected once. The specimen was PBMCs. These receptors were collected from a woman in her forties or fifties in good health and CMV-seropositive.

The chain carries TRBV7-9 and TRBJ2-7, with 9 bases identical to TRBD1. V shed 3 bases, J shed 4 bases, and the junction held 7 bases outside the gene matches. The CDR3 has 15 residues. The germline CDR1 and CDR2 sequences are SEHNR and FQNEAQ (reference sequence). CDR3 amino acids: CASSFPGTGSYEQYF. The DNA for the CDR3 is TGTGCCAGCAGCTTCCCCGGGACAGGGAGTTACGAGCAGTACTTC.

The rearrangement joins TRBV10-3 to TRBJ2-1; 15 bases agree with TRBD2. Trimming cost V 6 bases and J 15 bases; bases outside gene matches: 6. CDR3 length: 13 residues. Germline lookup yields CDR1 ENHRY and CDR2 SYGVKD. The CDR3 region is CAISGTSGGLVFF. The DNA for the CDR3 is TGTGCCATCAGCGGGACTAGCGGGGGGCTGGTGTTCTTC.

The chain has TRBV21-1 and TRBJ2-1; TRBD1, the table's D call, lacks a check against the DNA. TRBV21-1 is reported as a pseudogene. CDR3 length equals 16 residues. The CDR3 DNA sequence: TGTGCCAGCAGCAAACATCCCTTAGGCAGGGTTAATGGGCAGTTCTTC. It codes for CASSKHPLGRVNGQFF.

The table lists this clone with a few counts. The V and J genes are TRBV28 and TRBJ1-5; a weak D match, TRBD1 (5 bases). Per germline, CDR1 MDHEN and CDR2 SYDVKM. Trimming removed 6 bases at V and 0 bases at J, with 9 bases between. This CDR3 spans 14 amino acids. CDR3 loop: CASSQGHSNQPQHF. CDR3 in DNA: TGTGCCAGCAGCCAAGGACATAGCAATCAGCCCCAGCATTTT.

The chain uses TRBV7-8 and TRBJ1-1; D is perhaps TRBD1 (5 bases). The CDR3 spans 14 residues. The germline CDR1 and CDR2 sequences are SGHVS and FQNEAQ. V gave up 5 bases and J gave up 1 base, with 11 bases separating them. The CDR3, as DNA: TGTGCCAGCAGCCTCGTCCAGGGGAACACTGAAGCTTTCTTT. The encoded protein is CASSLVQGNTEAFF.

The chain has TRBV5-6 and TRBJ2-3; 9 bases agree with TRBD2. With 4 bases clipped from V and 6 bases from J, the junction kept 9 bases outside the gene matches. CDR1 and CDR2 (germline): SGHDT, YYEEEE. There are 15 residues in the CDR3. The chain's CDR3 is CASSAGLADLDTQYF. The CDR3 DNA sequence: TGTGCCAGCAGCGCGGGACTAGCCGACCTTGATACGCAGTATTTT.

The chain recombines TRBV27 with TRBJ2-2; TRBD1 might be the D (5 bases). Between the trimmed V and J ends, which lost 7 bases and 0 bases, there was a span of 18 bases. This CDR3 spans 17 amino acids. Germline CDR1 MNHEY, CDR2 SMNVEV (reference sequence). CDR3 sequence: CASKRQSLGPNTGELFF. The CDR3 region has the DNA TGTGCCAGCAAGAGACAGAGCTTGGGGCCGAACACCGGGGAGCTGTTTTTT.

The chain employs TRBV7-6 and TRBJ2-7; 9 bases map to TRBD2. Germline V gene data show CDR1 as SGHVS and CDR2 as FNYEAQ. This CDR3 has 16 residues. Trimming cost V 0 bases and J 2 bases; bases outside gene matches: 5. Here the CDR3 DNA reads TGTGCCAGCAGCTTAGCTAGCGGGGGCCCTACCTACGAGCAGTACTTC. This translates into CASSLASGGPTYEQYF.

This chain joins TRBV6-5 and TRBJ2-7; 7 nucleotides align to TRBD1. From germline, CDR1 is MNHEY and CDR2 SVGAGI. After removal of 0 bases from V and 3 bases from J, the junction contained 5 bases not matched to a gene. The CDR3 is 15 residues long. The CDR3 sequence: CASSYSPGGGYEQYF. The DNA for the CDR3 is TGTGCCAGCAGTTACTCACCAGGGGGTGGCTACGAGCAGTACTTC.

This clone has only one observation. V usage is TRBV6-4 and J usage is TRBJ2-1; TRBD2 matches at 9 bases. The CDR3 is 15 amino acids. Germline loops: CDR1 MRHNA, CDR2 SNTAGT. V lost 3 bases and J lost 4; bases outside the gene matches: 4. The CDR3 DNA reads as TGTGCCAGCAGTGAGGAAGCGGGGGGTTACAATGAGCAGTTCTTC. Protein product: CASSEEAGGYNEQFF.

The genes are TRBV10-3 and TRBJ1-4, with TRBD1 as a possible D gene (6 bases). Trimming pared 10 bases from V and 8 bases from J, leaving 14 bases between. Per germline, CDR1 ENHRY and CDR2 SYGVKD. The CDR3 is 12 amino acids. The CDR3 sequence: CATRGTWEKLFF. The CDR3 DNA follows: TGTGCCACAAGAGGGACATGGGAAAAACTGTTTTTT.

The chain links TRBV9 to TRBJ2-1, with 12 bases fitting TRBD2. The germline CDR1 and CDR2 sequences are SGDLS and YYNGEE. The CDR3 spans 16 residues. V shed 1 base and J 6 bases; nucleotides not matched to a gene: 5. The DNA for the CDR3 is TGTGCCAGCAGCGTAACCCTAGCGGGGGGGCCCAATGAGCAGTTCTTC. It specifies CASSVTLAGGPNEQFF.

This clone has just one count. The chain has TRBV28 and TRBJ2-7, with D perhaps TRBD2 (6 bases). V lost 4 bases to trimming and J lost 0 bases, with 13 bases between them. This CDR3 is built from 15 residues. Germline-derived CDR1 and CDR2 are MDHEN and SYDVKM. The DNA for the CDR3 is TGTGCCAGCAGTTCCCCGGGGGTAAGCTCCTACGAGCAGTACGTC. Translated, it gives CASSSPGVSSYEQYV.

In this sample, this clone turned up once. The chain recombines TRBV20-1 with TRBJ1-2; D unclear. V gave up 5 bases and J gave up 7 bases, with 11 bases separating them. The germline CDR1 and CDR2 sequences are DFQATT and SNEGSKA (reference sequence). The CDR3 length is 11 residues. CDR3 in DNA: TGCAGTGCTTTATCAGAACGTGGCTACACCTTC. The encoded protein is CSALSERGYTF.

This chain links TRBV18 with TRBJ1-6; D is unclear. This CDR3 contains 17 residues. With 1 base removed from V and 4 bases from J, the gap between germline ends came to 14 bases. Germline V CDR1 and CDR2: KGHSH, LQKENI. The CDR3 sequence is CASSPQSLGSYNSPLHF. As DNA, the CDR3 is TGTGCCAGCTCACCACAGAGTCTCGGGTCTTATAATTCACCCCTCCACTTT.

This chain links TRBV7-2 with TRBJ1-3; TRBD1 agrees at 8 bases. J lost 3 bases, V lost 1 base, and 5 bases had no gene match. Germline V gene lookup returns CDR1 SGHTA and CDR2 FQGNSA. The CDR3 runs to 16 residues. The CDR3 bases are TGTGCCAGCAGCTTAGACAGGGGGTGCGATGGAAACACCATATATTTT. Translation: CASSLDRGCDGNTIYF.

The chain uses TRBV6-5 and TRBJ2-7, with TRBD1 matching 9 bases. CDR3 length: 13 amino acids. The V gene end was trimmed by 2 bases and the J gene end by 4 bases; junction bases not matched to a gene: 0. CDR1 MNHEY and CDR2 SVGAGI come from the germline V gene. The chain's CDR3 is CASSYDRGYEQYF. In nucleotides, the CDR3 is TGTGCCAGCAGTTACGACAGGGGGTACGAGCAGTACTTC.

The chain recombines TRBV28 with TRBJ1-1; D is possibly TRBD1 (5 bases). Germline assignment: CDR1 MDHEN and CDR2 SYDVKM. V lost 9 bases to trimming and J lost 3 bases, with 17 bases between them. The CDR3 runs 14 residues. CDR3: CASESRVIYTEAFF. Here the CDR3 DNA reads TGTGCCAGTGAATCCAGGGTAATTTACACTGAAGCTTTCTTT. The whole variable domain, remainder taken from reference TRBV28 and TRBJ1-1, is DVKVTQSSRYLVKRTGEKVFLECVQDMDHENMFWYRQDPGLGLRLIYFSYDVKMKEKGDIPEGYSVSREKKERFSLILESASTNQTSMYLCASESRVIYTEAFFGQGTRLTVV.